In terms of frequency, the clone carrying this T cell receptor (beta chain) is medium-sized. An end of the junction differs from the germline gene, which may be a read error. Additional DNA sequences in this sample encode the identical CDR3. The CDR3 runs 15 residues. Germline V gives CDR1 MNHEY, CDR2 SVGAGI. The PCR ran on 60 Vbeta and 13 Jbeta primers. The assay was immunoSEQ multiplex PCR, and TCRdb's table has in-frame clones only and misses some. Its table records roughly 51,000 clones. These data come from a study of cytomegalovirus exposure and HLA in healthy donors. The source of this sequence is a woman between 50 and 59 years old in good health and CMV-seropositive. The chain employs TRBV6-5 and TRBJ1-4, with TRBD1 identical over 7 bases. Sequenced: PBMCs. The CDR3 DNA reads TGTGCCAGCAGCCTGGAGGGGGCAACCAATGAAAAACTGTTTTTT. Translation: CASSLEGATNEKLFF.